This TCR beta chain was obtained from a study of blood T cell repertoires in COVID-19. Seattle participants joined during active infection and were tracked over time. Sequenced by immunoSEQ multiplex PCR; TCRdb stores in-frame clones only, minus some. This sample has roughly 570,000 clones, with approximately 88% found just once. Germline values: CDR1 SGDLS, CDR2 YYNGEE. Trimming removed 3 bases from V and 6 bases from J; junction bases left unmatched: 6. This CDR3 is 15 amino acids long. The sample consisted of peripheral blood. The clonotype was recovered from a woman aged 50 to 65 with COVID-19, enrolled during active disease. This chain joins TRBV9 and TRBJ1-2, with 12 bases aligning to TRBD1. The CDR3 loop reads CASSAPGQGAHGYTF. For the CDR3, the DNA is TGTGCCAGCAGCGCCCCGGGACAGGGGGCTCATGGCTACACCTTC.